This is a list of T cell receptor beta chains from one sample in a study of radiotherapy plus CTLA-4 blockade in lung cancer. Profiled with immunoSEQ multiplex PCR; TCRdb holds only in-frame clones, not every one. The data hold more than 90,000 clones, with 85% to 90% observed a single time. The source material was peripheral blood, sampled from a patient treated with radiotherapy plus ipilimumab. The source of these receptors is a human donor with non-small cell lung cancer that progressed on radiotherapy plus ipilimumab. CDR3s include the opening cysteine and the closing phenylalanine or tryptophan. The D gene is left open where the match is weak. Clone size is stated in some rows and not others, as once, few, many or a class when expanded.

TGTGCCAGCAGTTCCCTTCAGCGCAATCAGCCCCAGCATTTT	CASSSLQRNQPQHF	TRBJ1-5	NA	TRBV6-5	NA
TGTGCCAGCAGCTTGAGCTTGGAGGGTGAAAAACTGTTTTTT	CASSLSLEGEKLFF	TRBJ1-4	NA	TRBV5-6	NA
TGCGCCAGCATGCTTGGCCCCCGACAGGGCGACGGCTACACCTTC	CASMLGPRQGDGYTF	TRBJ1-2	TRBD1	TRBV5-1	NA
TGCGCCAGCAGCCAAGATCCTGGGACAAACTATGGCTACACCTTC	CASSQDPGTNYGYTF	TRBJ1-2	NA	TRBV4-1	NA
TGTGCCAGTAGTGGGATAGTTGGTGAAAAACTGTTTTTT	CASSGIVGEKLFF	TRBJ1-4	NA	TRBV19	few
TGCGCCAGCAGCCCCTCGACTGGTGCAGATACGCAGTATTTT	CASSPSTGADTQYF	TRBJ2-3	NA	TRBV5-1	NA
TGTGCCAGCAGCTCAGGACTAGCGGGAGGGGGGTTGGAGCAGTACTTC	CASSSGLAGGGLEQYF	TRBJ2-7	TRBD2	TRBV11-2	NA
TGTGCCAGCAGTCCACAAGGGACAGTTAACACTGAAGCTTTCTTT	CASSPQGTVNTEAFF	TRBJ1-1	TRBD1	TRBV6-5	NA
TGTGCCAGCAGACCGGGACAGTCCTACGAGCAGTACTTC	CASRPGQSYEQYF	TRBJ2-7	TRBD1	TRBV6-5	NA
TGCGCCAGCAGCTCGACAGGGCCCGAGCAGTACTTC	CASSSTGPEQYF	TRBJ2-7	TRBD1	TRBV5-1	NA
TGTGCCAGCAGCGAAAAAACCAGACCGGGCTCCTACGAGCAGTACTTC	CASSEKTRPGSYEQYF	TRBJ2-7	NA	TRBV2	NA
TGTGCCAGCAGCCCTCTTGGGGGAGGTTACACTGAAGCTTTCTTT	CASSPLGGGYTEAFF	TRBJ1-1	NA	TRBV7-8	NA
TGCGCCAGCAGCCATATATCTAGCGGGAGTCGCAATGAGCAGTTCTTC	CASSHISSGSRNEQFF	TRBJ2-1	TRBD2	TRBV4-1	NA
TGTGCCAGCAGCTTATCGGCAGGGGTAAATGAAAAACTGTTTTTT	CASSLSAGVNEKLFF	TRBJ1-4	NA	TRBV7-8	once
TGCGCCAGCAGCTTGCCTACGTACAATGAGCAGTTCTTC	CASSLPTYNEQFF	TRBJ2-1	NA	TRBV5-1	once
TGTGCCAGCAGTTCAACGACAGGGGGTGATACGCAGTATTTT	CASSSTTGGDTQYF	TRBJ2-3	TRBD1	TRBV6-6	NA
TGTGCCAGCAGGGAGACAGGGGGTTCACCCCTCCACTTT	CASRETGGSPLHF	TRBJ1-6	TRBD1	TRBV7-3	once
TGTGCCAGCTCCCAGCCGGGACTACAATCCGTGAATGAGCAGTTCTTC	CASSQPGLQSVNEQFF	TRBJ2-1	TRBD2	TRBV18	NA
TGTGCCAGCAGCTTAGCCCCTTCCCCGGGGATGGGCACTGAAGCTTTCTTT	CASSLAPSPGMGTEAFF	TRBJ1-1	NA	TRBV7-9	NA
TGTGCCAGCAGCTTACTGTCGGATCAGCCCCAGCATTTT	CASSLLSDQPQHF	TRBJ1-5	NA	TRBV7-6	NA
TGTGCCAGCAGTGCCAGACTAGCGGGAGTGGTTGAGCAGTTCTTC	CASSARLAGVVEQFF	TRBJ2-1	TRBD2	TRBV9	NA
TGTGCCAGCAGCTTAGGGGCCGGGAGCAACACCGGGGAGCTGTTTTTT	CASSLGAGSNTGELFF	TRBJ2-2	NA	TRBV7-6	NA
TGTGCCAGCACGCGTTCGGGGGGACTAGCGGGAGATGAGCAGTTCTTC	CASTRSGGLAGDEQFF	TRBJ2-1	TRBD2	TRBV2	NA
TGTGCTAGTGGTTTGTCCCGGTCGAGTTCTAGCACAGATACGCAGTATTTT	CASGLSRSSSSTDTQYF	TRBJ2-3	NA	TRBV12-5	NA
TGTGCCAGCTCACCGTACACCACTAGCGGGAGGGCCTATGAGCAGTTCTTC	CASSPYTTSGRAYEQFF	TRBJ2-1	TRBD2	TRBV18	NA
TGTGCCAGCAGTTGGGGCGGGAGGGCCTCTGAGCAGTTCTTC	CASSWGGRASEQFF	TRBJ2-1	TRBD2	TRBV6-6	NA
TGTGCCAGTAGCGCGGCCGGGCTAGCGGGAGAATTTGCCTACGAGCAGTACTTC	CASSAAGLAGEFAYEQYF	TRBJ2-7	TRBD2	TRBV19	NA
TGCAGTGCTAGTCAACCGGCTGAAGCTTTCTTT	CSASQPAEAFF	TRBJ1-1	NA	TRBV20-1	NA
TGCGCCAGCAGTGAGGTTAACAGGGTTCAGCCCCAGCATTTT	CASSEVNRVQPQHF	TRBJ1-5	NA	TRBV10-2	once
TGTGCCAGCAGCTTAGGGACAGGTCGATTTTATGGCTACACCTTC	CASSLGTGRFYGYTF	TRBJ1-2	TRBD1	TRBV7-9	NA
TGTGCCAGTAGTATCAATCCGGCTAACATTCAGTACTTC	CASSINPANIQYF	TRBJ2-4	NA	TRBV19	NA
TGTGCCACAGGGGCGGCTAAAAACATTCAGTACTTC	CATGAAKNIQYF	TRBJ2-4	NA	TRBV2	once
TGTGCCATCAGTGAGTCTTACAGCGAGCAGTACTTC	CAISESYSEQYF	TRBJ2-7	NA	TRBV10-3	NA
TGTGCCAGCACGGGGCAGCCGAACACTGAAGCTTTCTTT	CASTGQPNTEAFF	TRBJ1-1	NA	TRBV6-1	NA
TGTGCCTGGAGTTTGCTAGCGGGAGGGTTGGGTGAGCAGTTCTTC	CAWSLLAGGLGEQFF	TRBJ2-1	TRBD2	TRBV30	NA
TGCGCCAGCAGCCAACCGGGACTACCCTACGAGCAGTACTTC	CASSQPGLPYEQYF	TRBJ2-7	TRBD2	TRBV4-1	NA
TGTGCCAGCAGGGGGACTAGCGGGAGTGGTGAGCAGTTCTTC	CASRGTSGSGEQFF	TRBJ2-1	TRBD2	TRBV2	NA
TGTGCCAGCAGTTCGACGGACAGGGGCACCCCTGAAGCTTTCTTT	CASSSTDRGTPEAFF	TRBJ1-1	TRBD1	TRBV6-6	NA
TGTGCCAGTAGTACCCTGACAGTTCTTAACTATGGCTACACCTTC	CASSTLTVLNYGYTF	TRBJ1-2	NA	TRBV19	NA
TGCAGCGTCGCCGGGTTCGTGAGCTCCTACGAGCAGTACTTC	CSVAGFVSSYEQYF	TRBJ2-7	NA	TRBV29-1	few
TGTGCCAGCAGCCAAGATGGTCTTACCACAGATACGCAGTATTTT	CASSQDGLTTDTQYF	TRBJ2-3	NA	TRBV14	NA
TGTGCCAGCAGCTTATCCCCCGGGACTTTCGGCGAGCAGTACTTC	CASSLSPGTFGEQYF	TRBJ2-7	NA	TRBV11-2	NA
TGTGCCAGCAGCCCTTCTGGGTTCAGGACAGATACGCAGTATTTT	CASSPSGFRTDTQYF	TRBJ2-3	NA	TRBV11-2	NA
TGTGCCAGCAGCCCCCTCGAAGGCAACTATGGCTACACCTTC	CASSPLEGNYGYTF	TRBJ1-2	NA	TRBV4-2	few
TGTGCCAGCAGCTCAAGTCGGCCACAGAGTAGCACAGATACGCAGTATTTT	CASSSSRPQSSTDTQYF	TRBJ2-3	NA	TRBV11-3	NA
TGTGCCAGCAGTGAAAGGGCCAGAAACAATGAGCAGTTCTTC	CASSERARNNEQFF	TRBJ2-1	NA	TRBV2	NA
TGTGCCTGGAGTGTAGCAGGGAACACTGAAGCTTTCTTT	CAWSVAGNTEAFF	TRBJ1-1	NA	TRBV30	NA
TGTGCCAGCAGCTTATTACGGCAACTTAGGGTTGTCGAGCAGTACTTC	CASSLLRQLRVVEQYF	TRBJ2-7	NA	TRBV11-2	NA
TGCGCCAGCAGCTTGGGGTTGACAGGGTTTTTTGAAGCTTTCTTT	CASSLGLTGFFEAFF	TRBJ1-1	TRBD1	TRBV5-1	NA
TGCGCCAGCAGCCCAGGACTAGCGGGCGCCTACAATGAGCAGTTCTTC	CASSPGLAGAYNEQFF	TRBJ2-1	TRBD2	TRBV5-1	NA
TGTGCCAGCAGTTACGATAGCACGGGCCTTGAAAATGAGCAGTTCTTC	CASSYDSTGLENEQFF	TRBJ2-1	NA	TRBV6-6	NA